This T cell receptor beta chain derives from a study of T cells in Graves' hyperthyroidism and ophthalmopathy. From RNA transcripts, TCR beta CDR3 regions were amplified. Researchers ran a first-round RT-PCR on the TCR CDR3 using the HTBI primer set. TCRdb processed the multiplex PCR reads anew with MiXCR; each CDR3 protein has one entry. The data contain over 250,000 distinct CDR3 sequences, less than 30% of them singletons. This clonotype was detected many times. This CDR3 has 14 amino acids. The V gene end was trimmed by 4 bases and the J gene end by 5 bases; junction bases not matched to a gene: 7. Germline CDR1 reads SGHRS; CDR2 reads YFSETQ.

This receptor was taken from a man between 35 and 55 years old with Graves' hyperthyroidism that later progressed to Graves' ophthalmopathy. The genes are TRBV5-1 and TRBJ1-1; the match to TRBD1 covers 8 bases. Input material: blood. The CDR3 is CASSKGQGETEAFF. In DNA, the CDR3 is TGCGCCAGCAGCAAAGGACAGGGTGAAACTGAAGCTTTCTTT.